Listed below are T cell receptor beta chains from one sample, sequenced in a study of T-cell reconstitution after alpha-beta-depleted transplantation in children. TCRdb re-analysed the PCR reads in MiXCR, keeping a single row per CDR3 protein. The table includes 190,000 or so distinct CDR3 sequences, about 6.4% detected once. Sequences were derived from PBMCs from the stem cell graft donor, sampled from the stem cell graft. The origin of the receptors is a human donor who donated a stem cell graft to a child with Wiskott-Aldrich syndrome. The CDR3 runs from the conserved cysteine through the conserved F or W. Each record gives: V gene, clone size, J gene, D gene, CDR3 DNA, CDR3 protein. D genes are given only for firm matches. Some rows have no size entry. The others give once, few or many, or a class for an expanded clone.

>TRBV20-1|many|TRBJ1-1|NA
TGCAGTGCCAGGAATTTGAACACTGAAGCTTTCTTT
CSARNLNTEAFF
>TRBV27|many|TRBJ1-2|TRBD1
TGTGCCAGCAGTTACAGGGGGGACTATGGCTACACCTTC
CASSYRGDYGYTF
>TRBV5-5|many|TRBJ2-6|NA
TGTGCCAGCAGTCAAATGACAGGACCCGGGGCCAACGTCCTGACTTTC
CASSQMTGPGANVLTF
>TRBV9|many|TRBJ2-2|NA
TGTGCCAGCAGCGTAGCCCGAAGCGGGAACACCGGGGAGCTGTTTTTT
CASSVARSGNTGELFF
>TRBV7-9|many|TRBJ1-1|TRBD1
TGTGCCAGCAGCCCAGGTCGGACAGGCGAGGACGAAGCTTTCTTT
CASSPGRTGEDEAFF
>TRBV10-3|many|TRBJ2-2|NA
TGTGCCATCAGTGAGTCTGGGCCTCCGAACACCGGGGAGCTGTTTTTT
CAISESGPPNTGELFF
>TRBV2|many|TRBJ2-7|NA
TGTGCCACCCGACTGCACCACGAGCAGTACTTC
CATRLHHEQYF
>TRBV7-6|many|TRBJ2-1|TRBD1
TGTGCCAGCAGAGCCGGGACAGCATTTGAGCAGTTCTTC
CASRAGTAFEQFF
>TRBV12-3/TRBV12-4|medium-sized|TRBJ1-1|NA
TGTGCCAGCATCAATAGGCGACATCCGAACACTGAAGCTTTCTTT
CASINRRHPNTEAFF
>TRBV2|few|TRBJ2-1|NA
TGTGCCACCCGGACAGTCTCCTACAATGAGCAGTTCTTC
CATRTVSYNEQFF
>TRBV12-3/TRBV12-4|many|TRBJ2-7|NA
TGTGCCAGCAGCGCGGGCAGCTACGAGCAGTACTTC
CASSAGSYEQYF
>TRBV15|many|TRBJ2-1|NA
TGTGCCACCAGCAGAGATTCGCCAAGGGACATTCGGTTCTTC
CATSRDSPRDIRFF
>TRBV10-3|many|TRBJ2-5|NA
TGTGCCATGGCCCAAAGGGGCCAAGAGACCCAGTACTTC
CAMAQRGQETQYF
>TRBV2|NA|TRBJ1-1|NA
TGTGCCAGCAAAGGATGGGGAGCTGAAGCTTTCTTT
CASKGWGAEAFF